The text below deals with one T cell receptor (beta chain). With 6 bases clipped from V and 1 base from J, the junction kept 10 bases outside the gene matches. CDR3 size: 17 residues. Unique molecular identifiers were incorporated during preparation of the TCRbeta library. TCRdb re-analysed the PCR reads in MiXCR, keeping a single row per CDR3 protein. In the table there are approximately 390,000 distinct CDR3 sequences, approximately 10% of which are singletons. This record comes from a study of T-cell reconstitution after alpha-beta-depleted transplantation in children. This TCR derives from a human donor who donated a stem cell graft to a child with acute myeloid leukemia. J is TRBJ1-1 and V is TRBV12-3 or TRBV12-4; 11 nucleotides line up with TRBD1. The input for sequencing was PBMCs from the stem cell graft donor, taken from the stem cell graft. This chain's CDR3 is CASSNRDRGYRNTEAFF. DNA for the CDR3: TGTGCCAGCAGCAACCGGGACAGGGGGTACAGGAACACTGAAGCTTTCTTT.